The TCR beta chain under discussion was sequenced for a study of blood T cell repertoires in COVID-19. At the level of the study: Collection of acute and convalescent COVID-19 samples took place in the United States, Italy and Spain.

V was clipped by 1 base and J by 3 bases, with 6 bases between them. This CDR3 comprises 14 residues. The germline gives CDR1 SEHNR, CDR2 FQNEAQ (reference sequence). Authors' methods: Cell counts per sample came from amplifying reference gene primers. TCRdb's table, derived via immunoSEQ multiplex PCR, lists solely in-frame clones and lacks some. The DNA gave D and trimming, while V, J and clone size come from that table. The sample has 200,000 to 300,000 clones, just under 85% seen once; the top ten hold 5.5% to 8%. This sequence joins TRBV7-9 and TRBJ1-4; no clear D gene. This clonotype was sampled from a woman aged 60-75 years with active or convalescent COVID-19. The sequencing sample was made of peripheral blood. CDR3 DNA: TGTGCCAGCAGCTTAGGGGAGGCTAATGAAAAACTGTTTTTT. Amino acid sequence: CASSLGEANEKLFF.